A single sample gave rise to the 8 T cell receptor beta chains below, sequenced in a study of CD8 T cells in Susac syndrome. Roughly 0.45 to 1 ug RNA was reverse transcribed with random hexamers. TCRdb itself ran the immunoSEQ multiplex PCR reads through MiXCR, one entry per CDR3 protein. This sample has 200,000 to 250,000 distinct CDR3 sequences; approximately 94% occur once, and the top ten carry around 0.16%. The specimen was CD4+ T cells from PBMCs. The receptors come from a human donor with Susac syndrome.

The V call is TRBV28, the J call TRBJ1-2; D is unclear. Trimming cost V 2 bases and J 4 bases, with 11 bases left between them. In germline, CDR1 is MDHEN, CDR2 SYDVKM. This CDR3 is 14 amino acids long. CDR3 DNA: TGTGCCAGCAGTTTAGCAGCCTCGGTCTATGGCTACACCTTC. It encodes CASSLAASVYGYTF.

This rearrangement joins TRBV20-1 to TRBJ1-1; D is perhaps TRBD1 (5 bases). From germline, CDR1 is DFQATT and CDR2 SNEGSKA (reference sequence). This CDR3 has 14 amino acids. Trimming pared 3 bases from V and 0 bases from J, leaving 11 bases between. This CDR3 is CSASLQGLNTEAFF. The CDR3 coding sequence is TGCAGTGCTAGTCTCCAGGGATTGAACACTGAAGCTTTCTTT.

The chain couples TRBV11-1 to TRBJ2-1; D possibly corresponds to TRBD1 (6 bases). The V gene lost 1 base and the J gene lost 8 bases, with 12 bases spanning the gap. Germline CDR1 SGHAT, CDR2 FQDESV (reference sequence). This CDR3 has 14 residues. The CDR3 coding sequence is TGTGCCAGCAGCTTAGGGCAGGGGAGTGATGAGCAGTTCTTC. This codes for CASSLGQGSDEQFF.

V is TRBV11-2 and J is TRBJ2-5, with D uncertain. Trimming took off 0 bases at V and 10 bases at J, with 9 bases between the two ends. Germline CDR1 reads SGHAT; CDR2 reads FQNNGV. The CDR3 is made up of 12 amino acids. The DNA for the CDR3 is TGTGCCAGCAGCTTAGATCCCAGTTTCCAGTACTTC. Its translation is CASSLDPSFQYF.

The V gene is TRBV13, the J gene TRBJ1-2, with a weak D call TRBD1 (5 bases). The CDR3 runs 15 residues. CDR1 is PRHDT, CDR2 FYEKMQ, per germline (reference sequence). Trimming pared 4 bases from V and 7 bases from J, leaving 19 bases between. The CDR3 here is CASSSVGLQGRGYTF. The CDR3 nucleotides are TGTGCCAGCAGCTCAGTGGGGCTACAAGGCCGTGGCTACACCTTC.

This rearrangement joins TRBV11-3 to TRBJ2-5, with unresolved D. Germline CDR1 and CDR2: SGHNT and YENEEA. CDR3 length: 14 residues. The V and J ends lost 0 bases and 6 bases respectively, with 11 bases between them. The CDR3 reads CASSLDGRGKTQYF. As DNA, the CDR3 is TGTGCCAGCAGCTTAGATGGACGTGGAAAGACCCAGTACTTC.

This rearrangement joins TRBV7-2 to TRBJ2-3; the match to TRBD1 covers 9 bases. CDR3 length: 17 amino acids. Germline lookup yields CDR1 SGHTA and CDR2 FQGNSA. V lost 2 bases and J lost 4; bases outside the gene matches: 10. The CDR3 bases are TGTGCCAGCAGCTTATGGGGTCGGGGGACAGGGTCAGATACGCAGTATTTT. It codes for CASSLWGRGTGSDTQYF.

This chain joins TRBV20-1 and TRBJ2-7; D remains unclear. The V end lost 0 bases, the J end lost 2 bases, and 11 bases lay between the germline ends. Germline assignment: CDR1 DFQATT and CDR2 SNEGSKA (reference sequence). The CDR3 totals 14 residues. CDR3 sequence reads: CSARDRARAYEQYF. In DNA form, the CDR3 reads TGCAGTGCTAGAGATCGGGCCCGAGCCTACGAGCAGTACTTC.